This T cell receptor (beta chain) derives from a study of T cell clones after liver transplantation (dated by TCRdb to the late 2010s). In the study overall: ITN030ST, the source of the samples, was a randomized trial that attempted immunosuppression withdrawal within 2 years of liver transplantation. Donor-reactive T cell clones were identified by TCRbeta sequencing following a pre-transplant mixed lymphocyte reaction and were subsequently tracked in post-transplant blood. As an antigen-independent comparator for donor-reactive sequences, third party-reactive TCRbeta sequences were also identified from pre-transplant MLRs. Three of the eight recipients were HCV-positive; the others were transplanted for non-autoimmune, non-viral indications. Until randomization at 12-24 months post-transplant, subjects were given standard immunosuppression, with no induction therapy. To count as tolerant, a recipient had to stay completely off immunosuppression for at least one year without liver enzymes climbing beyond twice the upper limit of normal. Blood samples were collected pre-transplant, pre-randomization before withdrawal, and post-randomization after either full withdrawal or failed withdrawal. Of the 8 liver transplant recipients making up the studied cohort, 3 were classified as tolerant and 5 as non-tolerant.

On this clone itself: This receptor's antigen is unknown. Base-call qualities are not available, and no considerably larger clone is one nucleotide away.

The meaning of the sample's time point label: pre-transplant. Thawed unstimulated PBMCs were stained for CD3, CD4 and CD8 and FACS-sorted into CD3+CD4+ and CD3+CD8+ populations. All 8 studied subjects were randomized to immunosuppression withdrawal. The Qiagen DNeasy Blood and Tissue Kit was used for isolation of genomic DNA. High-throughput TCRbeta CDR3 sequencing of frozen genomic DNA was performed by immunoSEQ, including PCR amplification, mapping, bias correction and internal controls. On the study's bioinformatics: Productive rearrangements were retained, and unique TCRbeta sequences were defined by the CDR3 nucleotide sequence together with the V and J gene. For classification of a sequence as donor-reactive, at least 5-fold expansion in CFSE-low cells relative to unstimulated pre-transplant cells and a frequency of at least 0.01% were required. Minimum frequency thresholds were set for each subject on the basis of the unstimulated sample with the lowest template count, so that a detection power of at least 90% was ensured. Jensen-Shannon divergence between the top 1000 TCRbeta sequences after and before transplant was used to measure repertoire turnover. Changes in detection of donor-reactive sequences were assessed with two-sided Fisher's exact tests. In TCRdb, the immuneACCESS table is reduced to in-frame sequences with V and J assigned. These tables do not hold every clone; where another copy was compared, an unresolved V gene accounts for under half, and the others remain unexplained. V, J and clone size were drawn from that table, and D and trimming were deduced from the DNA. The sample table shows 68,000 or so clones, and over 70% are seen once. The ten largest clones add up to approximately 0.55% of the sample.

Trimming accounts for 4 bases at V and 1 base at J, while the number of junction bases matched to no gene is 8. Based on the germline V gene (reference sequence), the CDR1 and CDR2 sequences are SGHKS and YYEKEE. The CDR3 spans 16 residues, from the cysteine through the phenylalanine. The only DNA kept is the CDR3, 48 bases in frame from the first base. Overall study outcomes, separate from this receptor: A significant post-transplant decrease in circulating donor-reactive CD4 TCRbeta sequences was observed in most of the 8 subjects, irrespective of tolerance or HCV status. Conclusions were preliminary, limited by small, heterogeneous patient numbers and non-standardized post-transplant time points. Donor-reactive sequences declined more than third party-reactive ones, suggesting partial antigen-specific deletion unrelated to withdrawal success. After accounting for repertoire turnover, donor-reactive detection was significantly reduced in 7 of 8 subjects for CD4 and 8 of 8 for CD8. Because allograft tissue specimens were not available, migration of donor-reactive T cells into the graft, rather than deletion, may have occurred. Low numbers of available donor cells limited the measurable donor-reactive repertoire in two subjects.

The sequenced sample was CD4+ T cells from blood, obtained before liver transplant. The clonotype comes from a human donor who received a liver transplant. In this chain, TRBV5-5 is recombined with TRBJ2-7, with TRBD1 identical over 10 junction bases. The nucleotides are TGTGCCAGCAGCCAGGCCCCGGGACAGGGGTCCTACGAGCAGTACTTC. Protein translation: CASSQAPGQGSYEQYF.